This T cell receptor beta chain was observed in a study of blood T cell repertoires in COVID-19. About the study: From the United States, Italy and Spain came samples of acute and convalescent COVID-19. PBMCs, B-cell-depleted T cells, or T cells were the source of the cDNA or gDNA that made up the material.

How the authors handled the data: Estimated nucleated cell counts came from reference gene primer amplification. The table came from immunoSEQ multiplex PCR; TCRdb's copy has only in-frame clones and leaves some out. Clone size and the V and J calls come from that table; the DNA yielded D and trimming. Seen here are about 190,000 clones, 90% observed once, and the top ten hold roughly 0.6%. The TCR sequence derives from a man aged 45-65 years with acute or convalescent COVID-19. Sequenced input: peripheral blood.

CDR3 loop: CASSSDGEYNSPLHF. The CDR3 bases are TGTGCCAGCAGTTCCGACGGAGAATACAATTCACCCCTCCACTTT. The rearrangement joins TRBV6-5 to TRBJ1-6; D gene ambiguous. The germline V gene encodes CDR1 MNHEY and CDR2 SVGAGI. There are 15 residues in the CDR3. The V and J ends lost 4 bases and 7 bases respectively, with 14 bases between them.